This T cell receptor (beta chain) was profiled in a study of shared clonotypes between healthy human individuals. On the study more broadly: Aged between 18 and 49, the donors were a couple of women and a few men. Findings and caveats of the study: In having few donors, the study represented limited genetic and exposure-history diversity.

Points on this clone: What it recognizes is unknown.

The germline V gene has CDR1 SGDLS and CDR2 YYNGEE. The CDR3 totals 15 residues. V dropped 0 bases and J dropped 3; count of bases not matched to a gene: 5. CD45RO-negative, CCR7-positively selected cells formed the naive CD8 fraction, excluding terminally differentiated effector memory CD45RA+ cells. Profiled with immunoSEQ multiplex PCR; TCRdb holds only in-frame clones, not every one. Counted here are some 1,900,000 clones, around 96% occurring once; the ten biggest clones make up 1.2%. The sequence was collected from a man aged 18-30 years in good health. Sequenced input: naive CD8+ T cells sorted from blood. The chain recombines TRBV9 with TRBJ2-7; 8 bases line up with TRBD1. This CDR3 reads CASSVGGTGHYEQYF. The CDR3 region has the DNA TGTGCCAGCAGCGTAGGGGGGACAGGTCACTACGAGCAGTACTTC.